This T cell receptor (beta chain) was identified in a study of T-cell memory formation after mild COVID-19. Across the whole study: The study found TCR clusters largely donor specific.

Details on this clonotype: Its antigen is still unknown.

J gave up 4 bases and V 6 bases, and 7 bases lay outside the gene matches. Per the germline V gene, CDR1 is MNHEY and CDR2 is SVGAGI. This CDR3 has 14 residues. Findings of the study overall: Contracting CD4+ clones were located mainly in CM and EM, and CD8+ clones in EMRA.

TCRdb reanalysed the 5' RACE reads using MiXCR and keeps one entry per CDR3 protein. The sample has 300,000 to 400,000 distinct CDR3 sequences, 28% seen once; the top ten hold approximately 15%. The sequencing input was PBMCs or a T cell subset sorted from them (not recorded which). The V and J genes are TRBV6-5 and TRBJ2-3; 7 bases match TRBD2. The clonotype comes from an adult woman who had mild COVID-19 (a few samples of this study predate the infection). Cell type and time point are not known. CDR3 in DNA: TGTGCCAGCAGCCAATTGGGGAGGGCAGATACGCAGTATTTT. The encoded protein is CASSQLGRADTQYF.